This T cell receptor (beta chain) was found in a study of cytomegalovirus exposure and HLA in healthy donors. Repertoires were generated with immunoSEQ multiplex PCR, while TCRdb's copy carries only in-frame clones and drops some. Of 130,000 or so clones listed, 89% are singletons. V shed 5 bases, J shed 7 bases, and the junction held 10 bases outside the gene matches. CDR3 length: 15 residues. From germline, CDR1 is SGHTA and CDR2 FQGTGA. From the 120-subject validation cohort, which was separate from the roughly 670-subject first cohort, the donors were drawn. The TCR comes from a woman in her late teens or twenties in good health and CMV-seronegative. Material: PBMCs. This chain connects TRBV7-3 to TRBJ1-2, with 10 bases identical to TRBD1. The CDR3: CASSLYPGQGSGYTF. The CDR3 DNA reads TGTGCCAGCAGCCTCTATCCGGGACAGGGGTCTGGCTACACCTTC. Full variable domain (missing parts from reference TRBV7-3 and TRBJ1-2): GAGVSQTPSNKVTEKGKYVELRCDPISGHTALYWYRQSLGQGPEFLIYFQGTGAADDSGLPNDRFFAVRPEGSVSTLKIQRTERGDSAVYLCASSLYPGQGSGYTFGSGTRLTVV.